This T cell receptor beta chain was obtained from a study of T cells in Graves' hyperthyroidism and ophthalmopathy. V was cut by 0 bases and J by 5 bases, with 14 bases left in between. Per the germline V gene, CDR1 is MNHEY and CDR2 is SVGEGT. The CDR3 consists of 16 residues. Amplified TCR beta CDR3 regions derived from RNA transcripts. When the TCR CDR3 underwent first-round RT-PCR, the HTBI primer set was used. TCRdb re-called the multiplex PCR reads through MiXCR, storing one row per CDR3 protein. The sample contains hundreds of thousands of distinct CDR3 sequences, about 15% of which appear only once. Graves' hyperthyroidism was deemed stable absent ophthalmopathy progression within 18 months. Patients aged 18 to 65 had newly diagnosed hyperthyroidism lasting under 2 months. Clinical symptoms, serum thyroxine and TRAb, thyroid ultrasound and orbital computed tomography were used for the diagnoses.

This clonotype was counted many times. The receptor was isolated from a woman between 18 and 29 years old with Graves' hyperthyroidism. The sequenced sample consisted of blood. The rearrangement uses TRBV6-2 or TRBV6-3 and TRBJ2-1, with a possible D match to TRBD2 (5 bases). CDR3 sequence: CASSYSTRRINNEQFF. In DNA, the CDR3 is TGTGCCAGCAGTTACTCTACTAGAAGGATCAACAATGAGCAGTTCTTC.